These T cell receptor beta chains were read from a single sample in a study of Ad26.COV2.S vaccination and SARS-CoV-2 variants. Here immunoSEQ multiplex PCR was the method, and the copy in TCRdb shows in-frame clones only, minus some. The repertoire consists of around 370,000 clones, with approximately 81% occurring once and the leading ten covering approximately 3.5%. Sequenced here: peripheral blood, sampled in a trial of Ad26.COV2.S vaccine versus placebo. All receptors come from a person between 18 and 59 years old who received the Ad26.COV2.S COVID-19 vaccine or a placebo. Each CDR3 is given with its conserved first and last residue. Fields, in order: clone size, V gene, J gene, D gene, CDR3 protein, CDR3 DNA. A D gene is named only where the DNA matches it firmly. Only part of the rows carry a size: once, few, many, or a class if the clone is expanded.

abundance: .
v_gene: TRBV11-2
j_gene: TRBJ1-2
d_gene: .
CDR3aa: CASSLIRDDGYTF
CDR3nt: TGTGCCAGCAGCTTAATCAGGGACGACGGCTACACCTTC

abundance: .
v_gene: TRBV7-9
j_gene: TRBJ1-1
d_gene: TRBD1
CDR3aa: CASSPGGQGFEAFF
CDR3nt: TGTGCCAGCAGCCCAGGGGGACAGGGGTTTGAAGCTTTCTTT

abundance: .
v_gene: TRBV7-8
j_gene: TRBJ2-5
d_gene: TRBD1
CDR3aa: CASSRGVRGNQETQYF
CDR3nt: TGTGCCAGCAGCCGAGGGGTCAGGGGGAACCAAGAGACCCAGTACTTC

abundance: .
v_gene: TRBV11-2
j_gene: TRBJ2-1
d_gene: TRBD2
CDR3aa: CASSQGLAGVLEQFF
CDR3nt: TGTGCCAGCAGCCAGGGACTAGCGGGAGTGTTAGAGCAGTTCTTC

abundance: .
v_gene: TRBV2
j_gene: TRBJ1-1
d_gene: .
CDR3aa: CASSERGVEAFF
CDR3nt: TGTGCCAGCAGTGAACGGGGGGTTGAAGCTTTCTTT

abundance: .
v_gene: TRBV4-1
j_gene: TRBJ2-7
d_gene: .
CDR3aa: CASSQQGRAYEQYF
CDR3nt: TGCGCCAGCAGCCAACAGGGGAGAGCCTACGAGCAGTACTTC

abundance: .
v_gene: TRBV3-1/TRBV3-2
j_gene: TRBJ2-1
d_gene: TRBD2
CDR3aa: CASSLHSGGAGEQFF
CDR3nt: TGTGCCAGCAGCCTGCATAGCGGGGGGGCGGGTGAGCAGTTCTTC

abundance: .
v_gene: TRBV4-3
j_gene: TRBJ1-2
d_gene: .
CDR3aa: CASSQDFRILYGYTF
CDR3nt: TGCGCCAGCAGCCAAGATTTCAGGATCCTCTATGGCTACACCTTC

abundance: .
v_gene: TRBV7-2
j_gene: TRBJ2-1
d_gene: .
CDR3aa: CASSPTGRVADNEQFF
CDR3nt: TGTGCCAGCAGCCCCACGGGTAGAGTGGCCGACAATGAGCAGTTCTTC

abundance: .
v_gene: TRBV5-4
j_gene: TRBJ2-7
d_gene: TRBD1
CDR3aa: CASSPRDRVIHEQYF
CDR3nt: TGTGCCAGCAGCCCAAGGGACAGGGTAATCCACGAGCAGTACTTC

abundance: .
v_gene: TRBV27
j_gene: TRBJ2-3
d_gene: .
CDR3aa: CASSSPRADTQYF
CDR3nt: TGTGCCAGCAGTTCACCGCGCGCAGATACGCAGTATTTT

abundance: many
v_gene: TRBV18
j_gene: TRBJ2-5
d_gene: TRBD1
CDR3aa: CASSPQGAEETQYF
CDR3nt: TGTGCCAGCTCACCTCAGGGGGCCGAAGAGACCCAGTACTTC

abundance: .
v_gene: TRBV19
j_gene: TRBJ1-2
d_gene: .
CDR3aa: CASTRAKGPDGTYGYTF
CDR3nt: TGTGCCAGTACCCGCGCGAAAGGTCCAGACGGGACCTATGGCTACACCTTC

abundance: .
v_gene: TRBV19
j_gene: TRBJ2-2
d_gene: .
CDR3aa: CASSIEGGAEKRTGELFF
CDR3nt: TGTGCCAGTAGTATAGAAGGTGGGGCAGAGAAGAGGACCGGGGAGCTGTTTTTT

abundance: .
v_gene: TRBV7-9
j_gene: TRBJ2-7
d_gene: .
CDR3aa: CASSLGRGQKGYEQYF
CDR3nt: TGTGCCAGCAGCTTAGGGAGGGGGCAGAAAGGGTACGAGCAGTACTTC

abundance: .
v_gene: TRBV10-3
j_gene: TRBJ2-1
d_gene: .
CDR3aa: CAISQNYNEQFF
CDR3nt: TGTGCCATCAGTCAAAATTACAATGAGCAGTTCTTC

abundance: .
v_gene: TRBV18
j_gene: TRBJ2-1
d_gene: .
CDR3aa: CASSPLDTSSYNEQFF
CDR3nt: TGTGCCAGCTCCCCCTTGGACACGAGCTCCTACAATGAGCAGTTCTTC

abundance: .
v_gene: TRBV5-1
j_gene: TRBJ1-1
d_gene: TRBD1
CDR3aa: CASSLTGTGGTEAFF
CDR3nt: TGCGCCAGCAGCCTGACAGGGACCGGGGGGACTGAAGCTTTCTTT

abundance: once
v_gene: TRBV11-2
j_gene: TRBJ1-2
d_gene: .
CDR3aa: CASSHRQVGYGYTF
CDR3nt: TGTGCCAGCAGCCATAGACAGGTTGGGTATGGCTACACCTTC

abundance: .
v_gene: TRBV27
j_gene: TRBJ2-6
d_gene: .
CDR3aa: CASSLDGSSGANVLTF
CDR3nt: TGTGCCAGCAGTTTAGACGGAAGCTCTGGGGCCAACGTCCTGACTTTC

abundance: .
v_gene: TRBV28
j_gene: TRBJ1-1
d_gene: TRBD1
CDR3aa: CASSPPGGQAFF
CDR3nt: TGTGCCAGCAGTCCACCCGGGGGACAGGCTTTCTTT

abundance: .
v_gene: TRBV11-2
j_gene: TRBJ2-7
d_gene: TRBD1
CDR3aa: CASNRQGFVYEQYF
CDR3nt: TGTGCCAGCAACCGACAGGGATTTGTCTACGAGCAGTACTTC

abundance: .
v_gene: TRBV18
j_gene: TRBJ2-7
d_gene: TRBD2
CDR3aa: CASSPRTSGGTYEQYF
CDR3nt: TGTGCCAGCTCACCGAGGACTAGCGGGGGGACCTACGAGCAGTACTTC

abundance: .
v_gene: TRBV18
j_gene: TRBJ2-7
d_gene: TRBD1
CDR3aa: CASSLQGASSTYEQYF
CDR3nt: TGTGCCAGCTCACTACAGGGGGCTTCGAGCACCTACGAGCAGTACTTC

abundance: .
v_gene: TRBV7-2
j_gene: TRBJ2-7
d_gene: .
CDR3aa: CASSLGGYDEQYF
CDR3nt: TGTGCCAGCAGCTTAGGGGGGTATGACGAGCAGTACTTC

abundance: .
v_gene: TRBV5-4
j_gene: TRBJ2-2
d_gene: .
CDR3aa: CASSFRIRGDTGELFF
CDR3nt: TGTGCCAGCAGCTTCAGGATCAGGGGGGATACCGGGGAGCTGTTTTTT

abundance: .
v_gene: TRBV7-9
j_gene: TRBJ2-7
d_gene: TRBD2
CDR3aa: CASSLGRELWIAGPYEQYF
CDR3nt: TGTGCCAGCAGCTTAGGCAGGGAGCTCTGGATAGCGGGACCCTACGAGCAGTACTTC

abundance: few
v_gene: TRBV3-1/TRBV3-2
j_gene: TRBJ1-2
d_gene: .
CDR3aa: CASSQVRQVVGYGYTF
CDR3nt: TGTGCCAGCAGCCAAGTTCGGCAGGTCGTTGGCTATGGCTACACCTTC

abundance: .
v_gene: TRBV5-6
j_gene: TRBJ2-5
d_gene: .
CDR3aa: CASSLWGMGTQYF
CDR3nt: TGTGCCAGCAGCTTGTGGGGAATGGGGACCCAGTACTTC

abundance: .
v_gene: TRBV6-2/TRBV6-3
j_gene: TRBJ2-1
d_gene: TRBD2
CDR3aa: CASSQLAGGYNEQFF
CDR3nt: TGTGCCAGCAGCCAGCTAGCGGGAGGCTACAATGAGCAGTTCTTC

abundance: .
v_gene: TRBV3-1/TRBV3-2
j_gene: TRBJ2-2
d_gene: .
CDR3aa: CASSQVPWVNTGELFF
CDR3nt: TGTGCCAGCAGCCAAGTTCCATGGGTGAACACCGGGGAGCTGTTTTTT

abundance: .
v_gene: TRBV9
j_gene: TRBJ2-7
d_gene: .
CDR3aa: CASSVGGNSYEQYF
CDR3nt: TGTGCCAGCAGCGTAGGGGGAAACTCCTACGAGCAGTACTTC

abundance: .
v_gene: TRBV7-6
j_gene: TRBJ2-3
d_gene: TRBD2
CDR3aa: CASSLLAGDADTQYF
CDR3nt: TGTGCCAGCAGCTTACTAGCGGGGGACGCAGATACGCAGTATTTT

abundance: .
v_gene: TRBV3-1/TRBV3-2
j_gene: TRBJ2-7
d_gene: .
CDR3aa: CASSQDLFGLGEQYF
CDR3nt: TGTGCCAGCAGCCAAGATTTATTCGGACTGGGGGAGCAGTACTTC

abundance: .
v_gene: TRBV10-3
j_gene: TRBJ2-3
d_gene: TRBD2
CDR3aa: CATKDRAGAGGTDTQYF
CDR3nt: TGTGCCACCAAAGATAGGGCGGGAGCGGGTGGCACAGATACGCAGTATTTT

abundance: .
v_gene: TRBV6-5
j_gene: TRBJ2-1
d_gene: TRBD1
CDR3aa: CASSSGGYEQFF
CDR3nt: TGTGCCAGCAGTTCAGGGGGATATGAGCAGTTCTTC

abundance: once
v_gene: TRBV4-1
j_gene: TRBJ2-2
d_gene: .
CDR3aa: CASSHQGTGELFF
CDR3nt: TGCGCCAGCAGCCATCAAGGCACCGGGGAGCTGTTTTTT

abundance: .
v_gene: TRBV18
j_gene: TRBJ2-3
d_gene: TRBD2
CDR3aa: CASSPGLAGAGPDTQYF
CDR3nt: TGTGCCAGCTCACCAGGACTAGCGGGAGCGGGCCCAGATACGCAGTATTTT

abundance: many
v_gene: TRBV5-1
j_gene: TRBJ2-2
d_gene: .
CDR3aa: CASSLTVNTGELFF
CDR3nt: TGCGCCAGCAGCTTGACAGTGAACACCGGGGAGCTGTTTTTT

abundance: .
v_gene: TRBV9
j_gene: TRBJ2-7
d_gene: TRBD2
CDR3aa: CASSSPGAGGRYEQYF
CDR3nt: TGTGCCAGCAGCTCCCCCGGGGCGGGAGGACGCTACGAGCAGTACTTC

abundance: .
v_gene: TRBV6-5
j_gene: TRBJ1-2
d_gene: .
CDR3aa: CASSLDSLYGYTF
CDR3nt: TGTGCCAGCAGCCTAGACAGTCTATATGGCTACACCTTC

abundance: .
v_gene: TRBV11-2
j_gene: TRBJ1-2
d_gene: TRBD1
CDR3aa: CASSLGPSGGFNYGYTF
CDR3nt: TGTGCCAGCAGCTTAGGGCCCTCAGGGGGCTTTAACTATGGCTACACCTTC

abundance: few
v_gene: TRBV5-1
j_gene: TRBJ1-4
d_gene: TRBD1
CDR3aa: CASSIQGESEKLFF
CDR3nt: TGCGCCAGCAGTATACAGGGGGAAAGTGAAAAACTGTTTTTT

abundance: .
v_gene: TRBV19
j_gene: TRBJ2-2
d_gene: .
CDR3aa: CASSILWGGVNTGELFF
CDR3nt: TGTGCCAGTAGTATACTGTGGGGCGGAGTGAACACCGGGGAGCTGTTTTTT

abundance: .
v_gene: TRBV7-2
j_gene: TRBJ2-3
d_gene: .
CDR3aa: CASSLAAAEGTDTQYF
CDR3nt: TGTGCCAGCAGCTTAGCGGCGGCCGAGGGCACAGATACGCAGTATTTT

abundance: .
v_gene: TRBV27
j_gene: TRBJ2-1
d_gene: .
CDR3aa: CASSKAGVYNEQFF
CDR3nt: TGTGCCAGCAGTAAGGCCGGAGTTTACAATGAGCAGTTCTTC

abundance: .
v_gene: TRBV2
j_gene: TRBJ2-1
d_gene: TRBD2
CDR3aa: CASSVTLAGGNEQFF
CDR3nt: TGTGCCAGCAGTGTTACTCTAGCGGGAGGCAATGAGCAGTTCTTC

abundance: .
v_gene: TRBV9
j_gene: TRBJ1-1
d_gene: .
CDR3aa: CASSVMGMNTEAFF
CDR3nt: TGTGCCAGCAGCGTCATGGGGATGAACACTGAAGCTTTCTTT

abundance: .
v_gene: TRBV18
j_gene: TRBJ2-3
d_gene: TRBD1
CDR3aa: CASSPGQGSANTQYF
CDR3nt: TGTGCCAGCTCACCTGGACAGGGTAGTGCAAATACGCAGTATTTT

abundance: .
v_gene: TRBV7-8
j_gene: TRBJ2-2
d_gene: TRBD2
CDR3aa: CASSLREGGTGELFF
CDR3nt: TGTGCCAGCAGCTTGCGGGAGGGAGGCACCGGGGAGCTGTTTTTT

abundance: .
v_gene: TRBV24-1
j_gene: TRBJ1-4
d_gene: .
CDR3aa: CATSDGGRGRGEKLFF
CDR3nt: TGTGCCACCAGTGATGGGGGCAGGGGACGAGGTGAAAAACTGTTTTTT

abundance: .
v_gene: TRBV9
j_gene: TRBJ2-3
d_gene: .
CDR3aa: CASSVGGSGYTQYF
CDR3nt: TGTGCCAGCAGCGTAGGGGGGAGCGGTTATACGCAGTATTTT

abundance: .
v_gene: TRBV5-1
j_gene: TRBJ2-7
d_gene: .
CDR3aa: CASSLDSTYEQYF
CDR3nt: TGCGCCAGCAGCTTGGATAGCACCTACGAGCAGTACTTC

abundance: .
v_gene: TRBV5-1
j_gene: TRBJ2-1
d_gene: TRBD1
CDR3aa: CASSPQDRAYNEQFF
CDR3nt: TGCGCCAGCAGCCCCCAAGACAGGGCCTACAATGAGCAGTTCTTC

abundance: .
v_gene: TRBV18
j_gene: TRBJ2-7
d_gene: .
CDR3aa: CASSPPKTAPDEQYF
CDR3nt: TGTGCCAGCTCACCACCAAAAACGGCCCCGGACGAGCAGTACTTC